The rows below give T cell receptor beta chains drawn from one sample of a study of CD8 T cells in ankylosing spondylitis. TCRdb redid the calling of the 5' RACE reads with MiXCR, one entry per CDR3 protein. The table has 150,000 to 200,000 distinct CDR3 sequences, 30% to 35% seen once. Sequencing was performed on synovial fluid, either unsorted or a sorted T cell fraction (not recorded which). The receptors were gathered from a male donor with ankylosing spondylitis. Both conserved end residues are part of each CDR3. The D gene is left open where the match is weak. Clone size is stated in some rows and not others, as once, few, many or a class when expanded.

D	size	V	J	CDR3	DNA
TRBD2	few	TRBV20-1	TRBJ2-3	CSADISGAGSTDTQYF	TGCAGTGCCGACATTAGCGGGGCAGGCTCCACAGATACGCAGTATTTT
TRBD2	-	TRBV15	TRBJ2-4	CATSRDSGRGGLAKNIQYF	TGTGCCACCAGCAGAGACTCGGGACGGGGGGGCTTAGCCAAAAACATTCAGTACTTC
-	-	TRBV12-5	TRBJ2-1	CASGTGTTGGDEQFF	TGTGCTAGTGGCACAGGGACTACCGGAGGCGATGAGCAGTTCTTC
-	many	TRBV27	TRBJ1-6	CASSLAPDLDSPLHF	TGTGCCAGCAGTTTGGCCCCCGACCTCGATTCACCCCTCCACTTT
-	-	TRBV27	TRBJ1-1	CASSLQGLKNTEAFF	TGTGCCAGCAGCCTACAGGGCCTTAAGAACACTGAAGCTTTCTTT
TRBD2	-	TRBV15	TRBJ2-3	CATSRDGAGGDTQYF	TGTGCCACCAGCAGAGATGGAGCGGGGGGGGATACGCAGTATTTT
TRBD2	many	TRBV5-1	TRBJ2-1	CASSLGPSGAYNEQFF	TGCGCCAGCAGCTTGGGGCCTAGCGGGGCCTACAATGAGCAGTTCTTC
-	-	TRBV2	TRBJ2-7	CASSRDRVGDLGQYF	TGTGCCAGCAGTCGAGACAGGGTTGGGGACTTGGGGCAGTACTTC
-	-	TRBV5-1	TRBJ2-1	CASSGIVGSYNEQFF	TGCGCCAGCAGCGGGATCGTGGGATCCTACAATGAGCAGTTCTTC
-	few	TRBV7-2	TRBJ2-2	CASSSHRGRVTGELFF	TGTGCCAGCAGCTCCCATAGGGGCAGGGTCACCGGGGAGCTGTTTTTT
-	many	TRBV12-3/TRBV12-4	TRBJ2-2	CASSLDSGELFF	TGTGCCAGCAGTTTGGATTCCGGGGAGCTGTTTTTT